The sequence of this T cell receptor (beta chain) was determined in a study of T-cell reconstitution after alpha-beta-depleted transplantation in children (dated by TCRdb to between 2015 and 2016). Describing the broader study: Using TCR repertoire profiling, the study followed T-cell immune reconstitution in a quantitative way in children after TCRalphabeta/CD19-depleted allogeneic hematopoietic cell transplantation. Results and caveats for the whole study, not just this receptor: About two months after transplant, the apparently early recovery of alphabetaT-cell counts reportedly depended on just several hundred clones that had expanded rapidly and came from non-depleted graft cells. Hyperexpanded clone frequencies declined over subsequent months; after one year, T-cell counts and TCRbeta diversity were mostly attributed to newly produced T cells. In some patients, the high TCRbeta diversity seen at day 60 was put down to recipient T cells and intrathymic progenitors that had survived conditioning.

The protocol used for the library was PCR. Sequenced on an Illumina HiSeq 2500. To normalize quantification of the TCRbeta repertoire, the TCR libraries were built with molecular barcoding that relied on unique molecular identifiers. Through fastp at Q25 and MiXCR, TCRdb rebuilt clones from the public reads, retaining in-frame beta chains. Every CDR3 protein is listed once, alongside the most common genes and DNA of its rows. A total of approximately 210,000 distinct CDR3 sequences appear in this sample, roughly a sixth of them only once. Just under 45% of the sample belongs to the ten largest clones. The treatment or condition label, as the study defines it: allogeneic hematopoietic cell transplantation with graft depleted of TCRalphabeta T cells and CD19 B cells. TCRalphabeta/CD19-depleted allogeneic hematopoietic cell grafts were given to the transplant recipients, all of whom were children. V is pared back by 5 bases and J by 4 bases, with 12 bases lying between the germline termini. The CDR3 has 15 amino acids, counting the end cysteine and phenylalanine. The retained sequence is limited to the CDR3, 45 bases, with the frame set at the first base. The germline V gene specifies SGHVS as CDR1 and FQNEAQ as CDR2.

This clonotype has just a few counts. The clone's antigen remains unknown. No much larger clonotype is one base removed from it; base qualities were not supplied. This sequence was found in a male patient between 2 and 10 years old who had a stem cell transplant for acute lymphoblastic leukemia, so the T cells may come from the graft donor. The sample here was PBMCs, mostly from graft donor cells, taken 360 days after TCRalphabeta/CD19-depleted stem cell transplant. The chain was built from TRBV7-8 and TRBJ2-6; the D call is possibly TRBD1 or TRBD2, each sharing 6 bases. The CDR3 amino acid sequence is: CASSVRGDGANVLTF. Read as DNA, the sequence is TGTGCCAGCAGCGTGAGGGGGGACGGGGCCAACGTCCTGACTTTC.